The 31 T cell receptor beta chains presented below share a single source sample, sequenced in a study of T cells in Graves' hyperthyroidism and ophthalmopathy. There were TCR beta CDR3 regions amplified from RNA transcripts. With the HTBI primer set, the TCR CDR3 went through a first round of RT-PCR. One entry per CDR3 protein results from TCRdb running MiXCR on the multiplex PCR reads. The table shows 450,000 to 700,000 distinct CDR3 sequences, with 46% occurring only once. The sequencing input was peripheral blood or thyroid tissue (not recorded which). These receptors were obtained from a woman between 18 and 29 years old with Graves' hyperthyroidism.

In its sample, this clonotype was seen many times. The genes are TRBV12-3 or TRBV12-4 and TRBJ2-5; D is perhaps TRBD1 (5 bases). This CDR3 is 14 amino acids long. Trimming stripped 5 bases from V and 4 bases from J, with 14 bases between. In nucleotides, the CDR3 is TGTGCCAGCAGTGGGGCCCCACGAGGAGAGACCCAGTACTTC. It yields the protein CASSGAPRGETQYF.

Worth noting for this clonotype: A much bigger clone sits one base away, suggesting this may be a read error. The chain employs TRBV24-1 and TRBJ1-2, with D unclear. The CDR3 sequence is 14 residues long. In germline, CDR1 is KGHDR, CDR2 SFDVKD. V lost 11 bases and J lost 3, with 18 bases in between. The CDR3 sequence is CASRSIQRDYGYTF. In DNA form, the CDR3 reads TGTGCCAGCAGGTCTATACAGCGGGACTATGGCTACACCTTC.

This clonotype was seen repeatedly, ten times or more. V and J are TRBV6-2 or TRBV6-3 and TRBJ2-7, with D possibly being TRBD1 (6 bases). V lost 7 bases to trimming and J lost 0 bases, with 13 bases between them. The CDR3 contains 14 residues. Looked up from germline, CDR1 is MNHEY and CDR2 is SVGEGT. CDR3 region: CASTLPTGSYEQYF. The CDR3 nucleotides read TGTGCCAGCACCCTGCCGACAGGCTCCTACGAGCAGTACTTC.

This clonotype showed up many times. This chain uses TRBV7-2 with TRBJ1-4; D gene ambiguous. V was cut by 5 bases and J by 0 bases, with 13 bases left in between. This CDR3 contains 16 residues. Germline V gene sequence: CDR1 SGHTA, CDR2 FQGNSA. The CDR3 sequence: CASSLVGGATNEKLFF. Here the CDR3 DNA reads TGTGCCAGCAGCCTAGTTGGTGGTGCAACTAATGAAAAACTGTTTTTT.

V is TRBV5-1 and J is TRBJ1-1; D is perhaps TRBD1 (5 bases). CDR3 size: 16 residues. Trimming stripped 1 base from V and 14 bases from J, with 27 bases between. Germline CDR1 is SGHRS and CDR2 is YFSETQ. DNA for the CDR3: TGCGCCAGCAGCTTGACAGCGAGCGGGACTTACAATGAGCAGTTCTTT. Translated, it gives CASSLTASGTYNEQFF.

This clonotype was picked up many times. The genes are TRBV7-9 and TRBJ1-3, with D possibly matching TRBD1 (6 bases). CDR3 length: 15 residues. The germline V gene encodes CDR1 SEHNR and CDR2 FQNEAQ (reference sequence). With 4 bases removed from V and 1 base from J, the gap between germline ends came to 11 bases. Written as DNA, the CDR3 is TGTGCCAGCAGCTCGCTAACAGGGTCTGGAAACACCATATATTTT. It yields the protein CASSSLTGSGNTIYF. Supplemented by reference TRBV7-9 and TRBJ1-3, the full variable domain reads DTGVSQNPRHKITKRGQNVTFRCDPISEHNRLYWYRQTLGQGPEFLTYFQNEAQLEKSRLLSDRFSAERPKGSFSTLEIQRTEQGDSAMYLCASSSLTGSGNTIYFGEGSWLTVV.

The chain joins TRBV18 to TRBJ2-7; 7 bases line up with TRBD1. J lost 3 bases, V lost 3 bases, and 5 bases had no gene match. The germline V gene encodes CDR1 KGHSH and CDR2 LQKENI. This CDR3 region has 14 residues. In nucleotides, the CDR3 is TGTGCCAGCTCACCTGAGACAGGGCGCTACGAGCAGTACTTC. It specifies CASSPETGRYEQYF.

This clonotype was seen ten or more times. The chain employs TRBV12-5 and TRBJ2-2, with 7 bases that match TRBD1. The CDR3 is 16 residues long. The junction had 7 bases not matched to a gene; V was cut back by 4 bases and J by 2 bases. CDR1 is LGHNT, CDR2 FRNRAP, per germline. Here the CDR3 DNA reads TGTGCTAGTGGTTCCCCCGGGACAGACAACACCGGGGAGCTGTTTTTT. Residues: CASGSPGTDNTGELFF. The full variable domain, rest sourced from reference TRBV12-5 and TRBJ2-2, is DARVTQTPRHKVTEMGQEVTMRCQPILGHNTVFWYRQTMMQGLELLAYFRNRAPLDDSGMPKDRFSAEMPDATLATLKIQPSEPRDSAVYFCASGSPGTDNTGELFFGEGSRLTVL.

The chain uses TRBV29-1 and TRBJ1-5, with TRBD1 as a possible D gene (6 bases). CDR3 length: 15 amino acids. V lost 5 bases to trimming and J lost 2 bases, with 16 bases between them. The V gene's germline CDR1 is SQVTM and CDR2 ANQGSEA. CDR3 bases: TGCAGCGTTAGACCCGGGACAAGTGGCAATCAGCCCCAGCATTTT. Its protein is CSVRPGTSGNQPQHF. The full variable domain, in which reference TRBV29-1 and TRBJ1-5 provide the parts outside the CDR3, is SAVISQKPSRDICQRGTSLTIQCQVDSQVTMMFWYRQQPGQSLTLIATANQGSEATYESGFVIDKFPISRPNLTFSTLTVSNMSPEDSSIYLCSVRPGTSGNQPQHFGDGTRLSIL.

As concerns this clonotype: Relative to the germline gene, one junction end is altered; a read error may explain this. The genes are TRBV7-9 and TRBJ2-5; a weak D match, TRBD2 (5 bases). This CDR3 spans 15 amino acids. The germline CDR1 and CDR2 sequences are SEHNR and FQNEAQ (reference sequence). CDR3 DNA sequence: TGTGCCAGTAGCTTAGGACGAGGCGAGCGGGAGACCCAGTACTTC. This codes for CASSLGRGERETQYF.

In its sample, this clonotype was seen a few times. The chain is built from TRBV24-1 and TRBJ2-1; the D gene is possibly TRBD2 (5 bases). V gave up 4 bases and J gave up 0 bases, with 18 bases separating them. Germline loops: CDR1 KGHDR, CDR2 SFDVKD. The CDR3 is made up of 18 amino acids. CDR3 nucleotide sequence: TGTGCCACCAGTGACCCTACCAGCGGACCGAGCTCCTACAATGAGCAGTTCTTC. Encoded protein: CATSDPTSGPSSYNEQFF.

In this sample, this clonotype turned up many times. The chain has TRBV12-3 or TRBV12-4 and TRBJ1-5; no clear D gene. The V end was cut by 6 bases, the J end by 5 bases, with 11 bases between. This CDR3 contains 13 residues. The CDR3 DNA is TGTGCCAGCAGCCCCGTAGAGGATCAGCCCCAGCATTTT. Translation: CASSPVEDQPQHF.

This clonotype has ten or more counts. CDR3 amino acids: CASSGDRGRNTGELFF. The CDR3 nucleotides read TGTGCCAGTAGTGGGGACAGGGGGCGAAACACCGGGGAGCTGTTTTTT. This chain connects TRBV19 to TRBJ2-2; 12 bases map to TRBD1. The germline gives CDR1 LNHDA, CDR2 SQIVND (reference sequence). The CDR3 spans 16 residues. Germline trimming cut 5 bases from V and 2 bases from J; bases unmatched to any gene: 3.

The rearrangement links TRBV20-1 to TRBJ2-5; D gene unclear. This CDR3 has 15 residues. V lost 0 bases and J 3 bases, leaving 14 bases between the germline ends. Germline lookup yields CDR1 DFQATT and CDR2 SNEGSKA (reference sequence). The CDR3 sequence: CSAREWSDWEETQYF. The CDR3 region has the DNA TGCAGTGCTAGAGAGTGGAGCGACTGGGAAGAGACCCAGTACTTC.

This clonotype was detected many times. The CDR3 loop reads CASTPWAVGGWNTEAFF. As DNA, the CDR3 is TGTGCCAGTACCCCGTGGGCGGTGGGTGGTTGGAACACTGAAGCTTTCTTT. The rearrangement links TRBV19 to TRBJ1-1; D remains ambiguous. The germline gives CDR1 LNHDA, CDR2 SQIVND (reference sequence). V shed 7 bases and J shed 1 base, with 22 bases lying between them. CDR3 length: 17 residues.

V and J are TRBV7-2 and TRBJ1-2; 7 bases are shared with TRBD1. The CDR3 totals 16 residues. V gave up 5 bases and J gave up 2 bases; unmatched junction bases: 11. Germline CDR1 is SGHTA and CDR2 is FQGNSA. The CDR3 protein is CASSLERGRVNYGYTF. For the CDR3, the DNA is TGTGCCAGCAGCCTGGAGAGGGGGCGCGTAAACTATGGCTACACCTTC.

This sequence joins TRBV15 and TRBJ2-7; no clear D gene. Germline assignment: CDR1 LNHNV and CDR2 YYDKDF (reference sequence). Trimming removed 3 bases from V and 2 bases from J, with 14 bases in between. CDR3 size: 15 residues. CDR3 protein: CATSSAGGFTYEQYF. For the CDR3, the DNA is TGTGCCACCAGCAGCGCCGGTGGGTTTACCTACGAGCAGTACTTC. Drawing the rest from reference TRBV15 and TRBJ2-7, the complete variable domain is DAMVIQNPRYQVTQFGKPVTLSCSQTLNHNVMYWYQQKSSQAPKLLFHYYDKDFNNEADTPDNFQSRRPNTSFCFLDIRSPGLGDTAMYLCATSSAGGFTYEQYFGPGTRLTVT.

As concerns this clonotype: This could be a read error, since a much larger clone is one nucleotide away. The rearrangement uses TRBV7-8 and TRBJ2-7; 7 nucleotides align to TRBD2. V lost 0 bases and J lost 0; bases outside the gene matches: 5. The CDR3 sequence is 16 residues long. The germline V gene encodes CDR1 SGHVS and CDR2 FQNEAQ. The CDR3 DNA reads as TGTGCCAGCAGCTTAGCTGGCGGGAGCCGCTCCTACGAGCAGTACTTC. It encodes CASSLAGGSRSYEQYF.

This clonotype was observed a single time. V and J are TRBV10-3 and TRBJ1-1; weak D call: TRBD1 (6 bases). Germline CDR1 is ENHRY and CDR2 is SYGVKD. V was shortened by 2 bases and J by 1 base, with 8 bases between the two germline ends. The CDR3 sequence is 14 residues long. Written as DNA, the CDR3 is TGTGCCATCAGTGAGGGACAGAGGAACACTGAAGCTTTCTTT. As protein: CAISEGQRNTEAFF.

This clonotype was counted many times. The V call is TRBV20-1, the J call TRBJ1-2; no firm D call. Germline assignment: CDR1 DFQATT and CDR2 SNEGSKA (reference sequence). V lost 3 bases and J 13 bases, leaving 12 bases between the germline ends. This CDR3 region has 10 residues. CDR3 loop: CSARKEWGTF. CDR3 DNA: TGCAGTGCTAGGAAGGAGTGGGGCACCTTC.

This clonotype was counted ten times or more. The CDR3 region is CASSWGGRTGLFAALYGYTF. CDR3 coding DNA: TGTGCCAGCAGCTGGGGGGGGAGGACAGGGTTGTTCGCGGCCCTCTATGGCTACACCTTC. This sequence joins TRBV5-8 and TRBJ1-2, with 8 nucleotides matching TRBD1. Germline CDR1 reads SGHTS; CDR2 reads YDEGEE. CDR3 size: 20 residues. V lost 3 bases to trimming and J lost 4 bases; unmatched junction nucleotides: 23.

The chain links TRBV7-2 to TRBJ2-2, with a tentative D call TRBD2 (5 bases). The CDR3 covers 16 residues. Trimming took 4 bases from V and 2 from J, leaving 14 bases between them. Germline V gene sequence: CDR1 SGHTA, CDR2 FQGNSA. CDR3 region: CASSSSNGINTGELFF. The DNA for the CDR3 is TGTGCCAGCAGCTCAAGCAACGGGATCAACACCGGGGAGCTGTTTTTT.

The table lists this clonotype with a few counts. The chain employs TRBV18 and TRBJ1-1; D gene unclear. The V end lost 1 base, the J end lost 6 bases, and 9 bases lay between the germline ends. Germline CDR1 reads KGHSH; CDR2 reads LQKENI. The length of the CDR3 is 13 residues. The CDR3 is CASSPRSQPEAFF. CDR3 sequence (DNA): TGTGCCAGCTCACCACGGAGCCAGCCTGAAGCTTTCTTT.

This clonotype has a count of ten or more. The CDR3 region is CASGRVVSEKLFF. In nucleotides, the CDR3 is TGTGCCAGCGGCAGGGTCGTGAGTGAAAAACTGTTTTTT. The chain carries TRBV2 and TRBJ1-4; a possible D gene is TRBD1 (5 bases). Per the germline V gene, CDR1 is SNHLY and CDR2 is FYNNEI. The CDR3 is 13 residues long. V dropped 8 bases and J dropped 7 bases, with 14 bases sitting between them.

The CDR3 protein is CASSVADRGSQYF. The CDR3 DNA follows: TGTGCCAGCAGCGTAGCCGACAGGGGATCTCAGTACTTC. V gene TRBV7-3 combines with J gene TRBJ2-7, with 8 nucleotides matching TRBD1. Per the germline V gene, CDR1 is SGHTA and CDR2 is FQGTGA. CDR3 size: 13 residues. The V segment lost 5 bases and the J segment 10 bases; nucleotides outside the gene matches: 10.

The sample holds one count of this clonotype. The V and J genes are TRBV20-1 and TRBJ2-5, with D tentatively TRBD1 or TRBD2 (6 bases each). The germline CDR1 and CDR2 sequences are DFQATT and SNEGSKA (reference sequence). The V gene lost 5 bases and the J gene lost 5 bases, with 9 bases spanning the gap. The CDR3 totals 11 residues. The CDR3 coding sequence is TGCAGTGCTGGGGGGCGGGAGACCCAGTACTTC. Its protein is CSAGGRETQYF.

The chain has TRBV29-1 and TRBJ1-1; no reliable D call. Germline lookup yields CDR1 SQVTM and CDR2 ANQGSEA. V was clipped by 7 bases and J by 1 base, with 10 bases between them. The CDR3 is 12 amino acids. This CDR3 is CSAVAQNTEAFF. The CDR3 coding sequence is TGCAGCGCCGTGGCCCAGAACACTGAAGCTTTCTTT.

To note about this clonotype: With a much larger clone just one base away, this may be a read error. The chain joins TRBV12-3 or TRBV12-4 to TRBJ2-7, with D hard to call. The CDR3 contains 13 residues. V lost 6 bases and J lost 2, with 11 bases in between. Here the CDR3 reads CASRPGSPYEQYF. The DNA for the CDR3 is TGTGCCAGCAGGCCCGGGTCCCCCTACGAGCAGTACTTC.

This clonotype was counted a few times. The chain links TRBV3-1 to TRBJ1-2, with 8 bases lining up with TRBD1. The V segment lost 2 bases and the J segment 0 bases; nucleotides outside the gene matches: 2. Germline V gene lookup returns CDR1 LGHDT and CDR2 YNNKEL (reference sequence). The CDR3 sequence is 15 residues long. This chain's CDR3 is CASSQRQGTNYGYTF. The CDR3 DNA follows: TGTGCCAGCAGCCAACGACAGGGGACTAACTATGGCTACACCTTC.

This chain links TRBV19 with TRBJ1-5, with D perhaps matching TRBD1 (5 bases). This CDR3 has 13 residues. Trimming stripped 7 bases from V and 11 bases from J, with 18 bases between. Germline values: CDR1 LNHDA, CDR2 SQIVND (reference sequence). The CDR3 bases are TGTGCCAGTACGGACACTCCCGGGGAGACCCAGCATTTT. Amino acid sequence: CASTDTPGETQHF.

The V call is TRBV2, the J call TRBJ1-2; D unclear. Germline CDR1 and CDR2: SNHLY and FYNNEI. The CDR3 is 8 amino acids. The DNA for the CDR3 is TGTGCTACTGGCAGCTACACCTTC. Its translation: CATGSYTF.